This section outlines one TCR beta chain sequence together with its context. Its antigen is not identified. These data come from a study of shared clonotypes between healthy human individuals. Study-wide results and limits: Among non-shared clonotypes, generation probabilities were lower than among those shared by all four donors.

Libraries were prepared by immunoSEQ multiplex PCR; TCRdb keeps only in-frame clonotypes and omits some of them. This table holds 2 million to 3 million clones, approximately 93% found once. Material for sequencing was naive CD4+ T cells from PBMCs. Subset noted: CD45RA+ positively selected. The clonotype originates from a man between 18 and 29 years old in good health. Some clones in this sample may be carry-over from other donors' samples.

This CDR3 reads CASSSEGLAGDRGAYEQYF. Here the CDR3 DNA reads TGTGCCAGCAGCTCCGAAGGACTAGCGGGAGATAGAGGAGCCTACGAGCAGTACTTC. The chain recombines TRBV11-2 with TRBJ2-7; 13 bases match TRBD2. Trimming cost V 4 bases and J 2 bases; bases outside gene matches: 14. Germline V gene data show CDR1 as SGHAT and CDR2 as FQNNGV. CDR3 length equals 19 residues.